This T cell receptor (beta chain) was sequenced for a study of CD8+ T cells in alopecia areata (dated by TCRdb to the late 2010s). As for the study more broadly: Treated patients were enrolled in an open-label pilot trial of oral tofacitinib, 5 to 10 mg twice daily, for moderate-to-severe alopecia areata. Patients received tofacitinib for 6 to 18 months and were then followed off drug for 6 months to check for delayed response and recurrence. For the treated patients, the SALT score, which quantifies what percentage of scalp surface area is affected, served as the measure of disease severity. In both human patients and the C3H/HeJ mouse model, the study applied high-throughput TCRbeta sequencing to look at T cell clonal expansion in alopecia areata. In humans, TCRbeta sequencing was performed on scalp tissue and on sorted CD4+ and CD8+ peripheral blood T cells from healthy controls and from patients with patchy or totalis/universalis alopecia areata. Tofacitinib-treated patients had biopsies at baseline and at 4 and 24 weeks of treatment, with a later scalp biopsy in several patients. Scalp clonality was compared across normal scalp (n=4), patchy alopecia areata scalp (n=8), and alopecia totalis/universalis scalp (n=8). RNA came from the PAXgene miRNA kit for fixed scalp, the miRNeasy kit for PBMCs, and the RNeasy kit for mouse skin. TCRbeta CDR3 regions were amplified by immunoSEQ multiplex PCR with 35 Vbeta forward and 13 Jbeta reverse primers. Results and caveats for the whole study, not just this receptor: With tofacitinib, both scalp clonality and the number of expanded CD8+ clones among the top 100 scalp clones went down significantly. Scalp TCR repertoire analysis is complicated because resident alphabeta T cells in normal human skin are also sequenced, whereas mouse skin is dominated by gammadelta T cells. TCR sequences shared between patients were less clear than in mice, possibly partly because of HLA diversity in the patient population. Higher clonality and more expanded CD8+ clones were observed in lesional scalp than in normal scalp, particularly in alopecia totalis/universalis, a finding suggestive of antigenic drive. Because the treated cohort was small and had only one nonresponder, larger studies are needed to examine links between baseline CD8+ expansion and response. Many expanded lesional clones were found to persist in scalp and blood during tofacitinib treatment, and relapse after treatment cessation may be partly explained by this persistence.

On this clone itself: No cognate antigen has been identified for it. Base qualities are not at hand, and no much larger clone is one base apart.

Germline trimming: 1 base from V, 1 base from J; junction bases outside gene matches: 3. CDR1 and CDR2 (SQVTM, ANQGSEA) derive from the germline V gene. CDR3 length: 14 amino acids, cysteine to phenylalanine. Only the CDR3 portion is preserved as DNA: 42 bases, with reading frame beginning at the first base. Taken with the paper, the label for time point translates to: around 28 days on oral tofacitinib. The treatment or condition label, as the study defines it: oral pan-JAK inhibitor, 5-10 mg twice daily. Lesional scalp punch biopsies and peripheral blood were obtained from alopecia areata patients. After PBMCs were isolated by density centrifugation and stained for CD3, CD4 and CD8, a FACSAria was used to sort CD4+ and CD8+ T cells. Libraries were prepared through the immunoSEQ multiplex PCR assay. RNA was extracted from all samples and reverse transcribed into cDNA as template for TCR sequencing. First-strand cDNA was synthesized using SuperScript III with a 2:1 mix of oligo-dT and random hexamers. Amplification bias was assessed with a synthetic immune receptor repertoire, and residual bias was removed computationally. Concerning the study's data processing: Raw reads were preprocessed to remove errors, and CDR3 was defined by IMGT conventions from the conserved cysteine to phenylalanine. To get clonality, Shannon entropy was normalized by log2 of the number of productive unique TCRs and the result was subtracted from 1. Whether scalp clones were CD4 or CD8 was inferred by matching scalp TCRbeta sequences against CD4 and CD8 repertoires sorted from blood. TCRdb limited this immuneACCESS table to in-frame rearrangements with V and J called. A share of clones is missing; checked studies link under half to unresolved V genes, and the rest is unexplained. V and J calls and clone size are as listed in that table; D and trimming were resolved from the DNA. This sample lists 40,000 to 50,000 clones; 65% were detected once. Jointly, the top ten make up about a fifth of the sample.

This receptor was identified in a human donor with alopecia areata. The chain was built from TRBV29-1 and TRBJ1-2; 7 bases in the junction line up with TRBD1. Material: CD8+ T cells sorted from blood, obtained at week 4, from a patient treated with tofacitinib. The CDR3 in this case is CSVEGTGGNYGYTF. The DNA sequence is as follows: TGCAGCGTTGAAGGGACAGGTGGTAACTATGGCTACACCTTC. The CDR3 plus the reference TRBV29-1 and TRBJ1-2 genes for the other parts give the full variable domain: SAVISQKPSRDICQRGTSLTIQCQVDSQVTMMFWYRQQPGQSLTLIATANQGSEATYESGFVIDKFPISRPNLTFSTLTVSNMSPEDSSIYLCSVEGTGGNYGYTFGSGTRLTVV.